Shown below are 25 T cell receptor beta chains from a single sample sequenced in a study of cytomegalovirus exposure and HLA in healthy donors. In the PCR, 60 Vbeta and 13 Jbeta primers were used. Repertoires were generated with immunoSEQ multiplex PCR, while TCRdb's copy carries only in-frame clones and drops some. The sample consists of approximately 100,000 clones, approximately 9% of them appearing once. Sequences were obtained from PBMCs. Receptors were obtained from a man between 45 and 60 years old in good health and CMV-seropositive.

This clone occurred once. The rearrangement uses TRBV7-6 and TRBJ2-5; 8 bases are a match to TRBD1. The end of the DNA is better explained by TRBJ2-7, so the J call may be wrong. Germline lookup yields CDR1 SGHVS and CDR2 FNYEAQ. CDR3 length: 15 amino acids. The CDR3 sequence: CASSPAGTGSREQYF. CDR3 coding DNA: TGTGCCAGCAGTCCAGCCGGGACAGGTTCTCGCGAGCAGTACTTC.

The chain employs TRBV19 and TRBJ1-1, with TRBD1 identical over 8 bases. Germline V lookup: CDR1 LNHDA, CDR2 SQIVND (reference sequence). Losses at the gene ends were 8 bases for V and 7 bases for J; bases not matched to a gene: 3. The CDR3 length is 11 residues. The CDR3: CASSGGFEAFF. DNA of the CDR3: TGTGCCAGTTCAGGGGGCTTTGAAGCTTTCTTT.

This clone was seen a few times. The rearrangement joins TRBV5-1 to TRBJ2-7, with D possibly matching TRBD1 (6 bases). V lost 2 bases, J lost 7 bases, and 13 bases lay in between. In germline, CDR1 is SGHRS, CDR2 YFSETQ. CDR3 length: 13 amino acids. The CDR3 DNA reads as TGCGCCAGCAGCTTAGCCTCCCAGGGGGAGCAGTACTTC. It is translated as CASSLASQGEQYF.

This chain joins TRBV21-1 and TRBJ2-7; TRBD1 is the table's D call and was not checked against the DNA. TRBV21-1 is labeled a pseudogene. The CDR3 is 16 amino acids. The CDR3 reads CASSKAPTGGLYEQYF. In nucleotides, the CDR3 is TGTGCCAGCAGCAAAGCGCCGACAGGGGGCTTGTACGAGCAGTACTTC.

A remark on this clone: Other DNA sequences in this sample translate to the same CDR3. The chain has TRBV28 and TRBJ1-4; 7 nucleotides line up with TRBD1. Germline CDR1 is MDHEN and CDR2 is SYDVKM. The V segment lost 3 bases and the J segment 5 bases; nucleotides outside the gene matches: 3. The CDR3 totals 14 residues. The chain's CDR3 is CASSLAGGNEKLFF. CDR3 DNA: TGTGCCAGCAGTTTGGCAGGGGGGAATGAAAAACTGTTTTTT. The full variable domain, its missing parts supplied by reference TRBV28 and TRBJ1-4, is DVKVTQSSRYLVKRTGEKVFLECVQDMDHENMFWYRQDPGLGLRLIYFSYDVKMKEKGDIPEGYSVSREKKERFSLILESASTNQTSMYLCASSLAGGNEKLFFGSGTQLSVL.

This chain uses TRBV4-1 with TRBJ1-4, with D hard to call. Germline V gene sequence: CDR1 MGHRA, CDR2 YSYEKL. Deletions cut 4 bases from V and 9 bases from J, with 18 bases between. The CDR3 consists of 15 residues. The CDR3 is CASSPSGGDAKKLFF. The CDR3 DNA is TGCGCCAGCAGCCCCTCCGGTGGAGACGCGAAAAAACTGTTTTTT.

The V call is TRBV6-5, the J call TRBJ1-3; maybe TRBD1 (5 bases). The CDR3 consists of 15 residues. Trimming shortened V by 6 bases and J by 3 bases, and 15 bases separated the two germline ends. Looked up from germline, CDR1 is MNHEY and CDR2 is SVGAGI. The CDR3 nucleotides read TGTGCCAGCAGCCAACTGACAGCGCGTGGAAACACCATATATTTT. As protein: CASSQLTARGNTIYF.

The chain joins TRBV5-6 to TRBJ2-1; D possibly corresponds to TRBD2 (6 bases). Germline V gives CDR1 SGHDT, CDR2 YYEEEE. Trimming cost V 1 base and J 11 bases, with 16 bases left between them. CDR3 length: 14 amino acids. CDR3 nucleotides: TGTGCCAGCAGCTTGTACATTCATGGAGGGCAGCAGTTCTTC. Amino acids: CASSLYIHGGQQFF. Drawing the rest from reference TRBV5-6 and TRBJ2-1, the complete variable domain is DAGVTQSPTHLIKTRGQQVTLRCSPKSGHDTVSWYQQALGQGPQFIFQYYEEEERQRGNFPDRFSGHQFPNYSSELNVNALLLGDSALYLCASSLYIHGGQQFFGPGTRLTVL.

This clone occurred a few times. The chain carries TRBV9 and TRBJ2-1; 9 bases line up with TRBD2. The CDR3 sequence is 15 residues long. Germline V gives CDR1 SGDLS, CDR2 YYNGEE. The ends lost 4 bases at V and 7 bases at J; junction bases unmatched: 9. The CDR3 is CASSISAGGTNEQFF. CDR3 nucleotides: TGTGCCAGCAGCATCTCAGCGGGAGGAACGAATGAGCAGTTCTTC.

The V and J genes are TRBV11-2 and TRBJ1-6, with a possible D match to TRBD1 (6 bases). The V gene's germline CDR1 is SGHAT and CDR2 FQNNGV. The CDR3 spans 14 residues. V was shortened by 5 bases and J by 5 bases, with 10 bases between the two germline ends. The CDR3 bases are TGTGCCAGCAGCCCCTCAGGGGATAATTCACCCCTCCACTTT. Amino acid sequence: CASSPSGDNSPLHF.

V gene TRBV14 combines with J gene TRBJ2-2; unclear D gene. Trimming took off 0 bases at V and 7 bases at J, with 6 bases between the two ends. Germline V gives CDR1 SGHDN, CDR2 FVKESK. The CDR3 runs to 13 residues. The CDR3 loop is CASSQDIGGELFF. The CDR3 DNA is TGTGCCAGCAGCCAAGATATCGGCGGGGAGCTGTTTTTT.

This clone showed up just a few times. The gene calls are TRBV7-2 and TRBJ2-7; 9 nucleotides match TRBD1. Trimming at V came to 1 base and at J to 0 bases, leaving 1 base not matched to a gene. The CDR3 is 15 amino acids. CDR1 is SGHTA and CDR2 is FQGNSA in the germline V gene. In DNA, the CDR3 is TGTGCCAGCAGCTTAGGACAGGGGGGCTCCTACGAGCAGTACTTC. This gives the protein CASSLGQGGSYEQYF.

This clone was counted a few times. CDR3 nucleotide sequence: TGTGCCAGCAGCCAAGACGGAGGCGAGCAGTACTTC. Its translation: CASSQDGGEQYF. The chain has TRBV4-2 and TRBJ2-7, with D perhaps TRBD2 (5 bases). V lost 0 bases to trimming and J lost 6 bases, with 6 bases between them. The CDR3 loop spans 12 amino acids. Germline V gives CDR1 LGHNA, CDR2 YNFKEQ.

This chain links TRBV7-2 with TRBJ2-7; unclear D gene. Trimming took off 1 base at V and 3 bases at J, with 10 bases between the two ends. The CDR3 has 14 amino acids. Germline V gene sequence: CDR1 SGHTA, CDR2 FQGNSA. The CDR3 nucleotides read TGTGCCAGCAGCTTAGAAGCGTTTTACTACGAGCAGTACTTC. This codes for CASSLEAFYYEQYF.

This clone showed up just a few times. CDR3 in amino acids: CASSPYTDTQYF. The CDR3 DNA follows: TGTGCCAGCTCACCATACACAGATACGCAGTATTTT. The chain links TRBV18 to TRBJ2-3; D is uncertain. V gave up 2 bases and J gave up 2 bases, with 2 bases separating them. The CDR3 runs to 12 residues. Per the germline V gene, CDR1 is KGHSH and CDR2 is LQKENI.

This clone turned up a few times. CDR3 DNA: TGTGCCAGTAGTATAATCGGCAATCAGCCCCAGCATTTT. It yields the protein CASSIIGNQPQHF. The chain carries TRBV19 and TRBJ1-5; D is unresolved. Trimming pared 2 bases from V and 2 bases from J, leaving 4 bases between. This CDR3 comprises 13 residues. Germline V gene lookup returns CDR1 LNHDA and CDR2 SQIVND (reference sequence).

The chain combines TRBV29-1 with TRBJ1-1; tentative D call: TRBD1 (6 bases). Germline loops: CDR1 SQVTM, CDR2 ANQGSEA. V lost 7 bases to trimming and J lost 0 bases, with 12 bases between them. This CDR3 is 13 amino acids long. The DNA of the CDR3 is TGCAGCGCAACCGGGACACTGAACACTGAAGCTTTCTTT. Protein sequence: CSATGTLNTEAFF.

CDR3 bases: TGTGCCAGCAGTACCCCGACAGTCATGAACACTGAAGCTTTCTTT. This sequence encodes CASSTPTVMNTEAFF. This rearrangement joins TRBV28 to TRBJ1-1, with a tentative D call TRBD1 (5 bases). CDR1 MDHEN and CDR2 SYDVKM come from the germline V gene. This CDR3 spans 15 amino acids. Trimming shortened V by 5 bases and J by 0 bases, and 13 bases separated the two germline ends. Full variable domain (rest looked up from reference TRBV28 and TRBJ1-1): DVKVTQSSRYLVKRTGEKVFLECVQDMDHENMFWYRQDPGLGLRLIYFSYDVKMKEKGDIPEGYSVSREKKERFSLILESASTNQTSMYLCASSTPTVMNTEAFFGQGTRLTVV.

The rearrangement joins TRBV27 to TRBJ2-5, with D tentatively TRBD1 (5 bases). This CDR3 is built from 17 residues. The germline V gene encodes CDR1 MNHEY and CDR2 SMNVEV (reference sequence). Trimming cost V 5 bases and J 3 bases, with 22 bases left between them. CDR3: CASSAHPPRAGKETQYF. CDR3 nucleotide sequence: TGTGCCAGCAGTGCCCACCCCCCCAGGGCCGGCAAAGAGACCCAGTACTTC.

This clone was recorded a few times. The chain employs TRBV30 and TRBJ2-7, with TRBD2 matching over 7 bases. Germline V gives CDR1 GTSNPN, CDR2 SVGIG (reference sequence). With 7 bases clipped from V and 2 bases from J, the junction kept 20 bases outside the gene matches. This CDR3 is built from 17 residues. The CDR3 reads CASGKAGRGTKTYEQYF. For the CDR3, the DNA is TGTGCCTCCGGAAAAGCGGGACGGGGGACGAAAACCTACGAGCAGTACTTC. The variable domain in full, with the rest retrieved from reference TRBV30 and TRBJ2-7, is SQTIHQWPATLVQPVGSPLSLECTVEGTSNPNLYWYRQAAGRGLQLLFYSVGIGQISSEVPQNLSASRPQDRQFILSSKKLLLSDSGFYLCASGKAGRGTKTYEQYFGPGTRLTVT.

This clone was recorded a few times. The CDR3 DNA reads as TGTGCCAGCAGCTTTACAGGGGGCAGAGGTTTGGAGACCCAGTACTTC. Its translation: CASSFTGGRGLETQYF. The chain recombines TRBV5-6 with TRBJ2-5; 9 nucleotides align to TRBD1. The V and J ends lost 2 bases and 5 bases, in that order; junction bases with no gene match: 10. CDR1 is SGHDT and CDR2 is YYEEEE in the germline V gene. The CDR3 extends over 16 amino acids.

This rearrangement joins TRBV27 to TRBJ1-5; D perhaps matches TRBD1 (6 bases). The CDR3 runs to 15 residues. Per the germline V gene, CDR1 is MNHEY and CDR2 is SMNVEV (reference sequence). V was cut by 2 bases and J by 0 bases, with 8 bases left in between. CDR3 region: CASSLGQYSNQPQHF. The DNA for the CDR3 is TGTGCCAGCAGTTTAGGACAGTATAGCAATCAGCCCCAGCATTTT.

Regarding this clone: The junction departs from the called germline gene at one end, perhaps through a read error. CDR3 bases: TGTGCCAGCAGGAGGGGACAGGGGGAGGTCTATGGCTACTCCTTC. The encoded protein is CASRRGQGEVYGYSF. The chain joins TRBV6-1 to TRBJ1-2; 11 bases are shared with TRBD1. CDR1 is MNHNS and CDR2 is SASEGT in the germline V gene. The CDR3 extends over 15 amino acids.

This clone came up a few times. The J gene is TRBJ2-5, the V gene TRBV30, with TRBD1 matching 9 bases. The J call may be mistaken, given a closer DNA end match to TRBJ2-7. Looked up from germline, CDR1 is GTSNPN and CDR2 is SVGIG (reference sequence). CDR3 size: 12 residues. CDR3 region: CAWRDRGYEQYF. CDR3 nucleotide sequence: TGTGCCTGGAGGGACAGGGGCTACGAGCAGTACTTC.

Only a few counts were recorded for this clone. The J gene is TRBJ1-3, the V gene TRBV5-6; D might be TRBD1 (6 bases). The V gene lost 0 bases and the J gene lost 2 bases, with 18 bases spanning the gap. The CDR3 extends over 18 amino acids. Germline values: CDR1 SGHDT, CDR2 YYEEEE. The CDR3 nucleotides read TGTGCCAGCAGCTTGGGCCCTCCGGCGGGGGCAGCTGGAAACACCATATATTTT. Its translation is CASSLGPPAGAAGNTIYF.